The table lists the clone carrying this T cell receptor beta chain with many counts. Its antigen is still unknown. The data were obtained in a study of T cells in Graves' hyperthyroidism and ophthalmopathy. On the study more broadly: The blood sample was taken at first diagnosis, before treatment began.

RNA transcripts were the template for amplifying TCR beta CDR3 regions. HTBI primers drove first-round RT-PCR of the TCR CDR3. TCRdb called the multiplex PCR reads again in MiXCR, with one record for every CDR3 protein. The table lists about 260,000 distinct CDR3 sequences, roughly 22% of them singletons. PBMCs were derived from 9.5 to 10 ml fresh peripheral blood. Findings and limits, study-wide: Blood samples included most of the expanded thyroid clonotypes exceeding 0.001.

This clonotype was obtained from a man under 40 with Graves' ophthalmopathy. The material sequenced was blood.

The CDR3 bases are TGTGCCAGCAGTCCGGGACCCCCACCGAGGGAGCAGTACTTC. Protein: CASSPGPPPREQYF. The chain couples TRBV2 to TRBJ2-7; the D gene could be TRBD1 or TRBD2 (5 bases each). V was trimmed by 5 bases and J by 7 bases, leaving 18 bases between them. Per germline, CDR1 SNHLY and CDR2 FYNNEI. This CDR3 comprises 14 residues.